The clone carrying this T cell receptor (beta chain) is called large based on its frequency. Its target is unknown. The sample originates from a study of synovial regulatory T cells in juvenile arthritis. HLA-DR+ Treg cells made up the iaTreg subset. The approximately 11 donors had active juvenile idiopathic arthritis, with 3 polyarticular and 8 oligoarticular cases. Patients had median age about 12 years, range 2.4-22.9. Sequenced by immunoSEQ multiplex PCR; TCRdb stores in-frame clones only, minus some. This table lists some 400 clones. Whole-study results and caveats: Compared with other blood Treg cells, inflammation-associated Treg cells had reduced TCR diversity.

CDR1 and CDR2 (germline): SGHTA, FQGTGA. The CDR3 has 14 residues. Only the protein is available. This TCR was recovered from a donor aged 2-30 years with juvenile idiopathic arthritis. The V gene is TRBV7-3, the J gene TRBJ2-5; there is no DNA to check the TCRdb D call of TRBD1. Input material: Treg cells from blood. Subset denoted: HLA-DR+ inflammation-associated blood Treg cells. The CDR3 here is CASSLGPAQGPQYF.